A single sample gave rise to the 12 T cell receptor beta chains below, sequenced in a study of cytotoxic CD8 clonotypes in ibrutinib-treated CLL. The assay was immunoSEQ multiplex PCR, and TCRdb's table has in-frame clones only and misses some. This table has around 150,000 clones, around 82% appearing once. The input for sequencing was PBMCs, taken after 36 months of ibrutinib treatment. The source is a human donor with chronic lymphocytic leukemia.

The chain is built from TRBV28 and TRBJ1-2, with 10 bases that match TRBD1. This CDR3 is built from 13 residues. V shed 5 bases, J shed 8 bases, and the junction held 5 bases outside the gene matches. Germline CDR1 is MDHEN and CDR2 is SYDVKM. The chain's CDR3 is CASSVTGGGGYTF. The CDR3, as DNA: TGTGCCAGCAGTGTGACAGGGGGCGGCGGCTACACCTTC.

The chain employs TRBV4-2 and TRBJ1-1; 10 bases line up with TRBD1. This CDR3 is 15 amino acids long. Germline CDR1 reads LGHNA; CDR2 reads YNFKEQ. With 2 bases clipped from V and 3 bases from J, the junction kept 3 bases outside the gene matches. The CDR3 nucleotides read TGTGCCAGCAGCCAACCGGGGACAGGGGACACTGAAGCTTTCTTT. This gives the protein CASSQPGTGDTEAFF.

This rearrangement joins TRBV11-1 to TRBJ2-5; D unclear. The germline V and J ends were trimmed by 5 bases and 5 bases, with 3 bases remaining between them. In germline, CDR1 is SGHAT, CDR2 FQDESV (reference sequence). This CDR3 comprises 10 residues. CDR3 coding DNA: TGTGCCAGCAGCGGGGAGACCCAGTACTTC. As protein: CASSGETQYF.

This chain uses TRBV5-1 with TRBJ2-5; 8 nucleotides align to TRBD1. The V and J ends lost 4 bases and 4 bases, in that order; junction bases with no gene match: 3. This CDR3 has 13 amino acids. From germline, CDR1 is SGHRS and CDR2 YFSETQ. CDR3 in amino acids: CASSNDRGETQYF. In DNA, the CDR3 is TGCGCCAGCAGCAACGACAGGGGAGAGACCCAGTACTTC.

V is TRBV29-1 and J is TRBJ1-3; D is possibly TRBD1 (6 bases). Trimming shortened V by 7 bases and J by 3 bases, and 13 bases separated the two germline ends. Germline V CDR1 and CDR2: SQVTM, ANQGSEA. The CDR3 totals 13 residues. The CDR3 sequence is CSARGGSGNTIYF. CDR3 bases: TGCAGCGCCAGAGGGGGTAGTGGAAACACCATATATTTT.

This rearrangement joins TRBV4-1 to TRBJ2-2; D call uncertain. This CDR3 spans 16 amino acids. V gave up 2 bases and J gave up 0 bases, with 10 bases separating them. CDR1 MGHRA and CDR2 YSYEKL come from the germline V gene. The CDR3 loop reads CASSQLGRTNTGELFF. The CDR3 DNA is TGCGCCAGCAGCCAATTGGGCAGAACGAACACCGGGGAGCTGTTTTTT.

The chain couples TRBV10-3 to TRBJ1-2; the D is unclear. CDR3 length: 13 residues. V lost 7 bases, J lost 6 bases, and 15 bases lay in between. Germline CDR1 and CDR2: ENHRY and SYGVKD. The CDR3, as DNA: TGTGCCATCACGGAGGGCCCGATTGATGGCTACACCTTC. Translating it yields CAITEGPIDGYTF.

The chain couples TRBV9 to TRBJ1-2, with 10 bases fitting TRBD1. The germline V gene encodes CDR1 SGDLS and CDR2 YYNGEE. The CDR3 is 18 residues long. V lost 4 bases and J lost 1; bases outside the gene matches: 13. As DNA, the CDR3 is TGTGCCAGCAGCTCTTTTCCCGGGACAGGGGTCTATAACTATGGCTACACCTTC. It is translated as CASSSFPGTGVYNYGYTF.

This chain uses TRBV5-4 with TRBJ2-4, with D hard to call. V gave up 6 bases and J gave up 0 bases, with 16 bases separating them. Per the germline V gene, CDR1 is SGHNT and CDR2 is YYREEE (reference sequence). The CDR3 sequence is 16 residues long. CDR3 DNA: TGTGCCAGCACCCGTCTACCCAGTTTAGCCAAAAACATTCAGTACTTC. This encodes CASTRLPSLAKNIQYF.

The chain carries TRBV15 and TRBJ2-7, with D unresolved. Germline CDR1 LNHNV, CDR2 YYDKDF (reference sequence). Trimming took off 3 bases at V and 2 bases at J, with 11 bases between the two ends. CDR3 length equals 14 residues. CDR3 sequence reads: CATSSGWAPYEQYF. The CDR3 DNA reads TGTGCCACCAGCAGTGGTTGGGCACCCTACGAGCAGTACTTC.

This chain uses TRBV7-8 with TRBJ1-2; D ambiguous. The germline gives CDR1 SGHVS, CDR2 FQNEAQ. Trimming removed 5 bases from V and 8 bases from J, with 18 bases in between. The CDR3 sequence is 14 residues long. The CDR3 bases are TGTGCCAGCAGCCTAACCGGGGTGGCGGGAGGCTACACCTTC. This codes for CASSLTGVAGGYTF.

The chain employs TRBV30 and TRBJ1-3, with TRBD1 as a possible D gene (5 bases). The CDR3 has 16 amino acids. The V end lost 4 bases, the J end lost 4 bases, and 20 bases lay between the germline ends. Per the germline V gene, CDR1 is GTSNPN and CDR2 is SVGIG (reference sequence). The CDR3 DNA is TGTGCCTGGACTCTCCTCCGATCAGGGCCAGGAAACACCATATATTTT. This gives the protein CAWTLLRSGPGNTIYF.